This T cell receptor (beta chain) comes out of a study of cytomegalovirus exposure and HLA in healthy donors. Overall study results and limits: While the bulk of TCR sequences proved rare, some public TCRs turned up in many donors.

As concerns this clone: The antigen remains unidentified.

Vbeta (60) and Jbeta (13) primers were used in the PCR. The assay was immunoSEQ multiplex PCR, and TCRdb's table has in-frame clones only and misses some. The sample holds some 33,000 clones, about 60% seen once. This sequence was found in a man aged 45 to 65 in good health and CMV-seropositive. The sample was PBMCs.

The chain's CDR3 is CASIKGQGLMNTEAFF. For the CDR3, the DNA is TGTGCCAGTATCAAGGGGCAGGGCCTAATGAACACTGAAGCTTTCTTT. The genes are TRBV19 and TRBJ1-1, with D possibly matching TRBD1 (5 bases). V was cut by 7 bases and J by 0 bases, with 18 bases left in between. The CDR3 extends over 16 amino acids. Germline lookup yields CDR1 LNHDA and CDR2 SQIVND (reference sequence).